What follows are 21 T cell receptor beta chains derived from one specimen sequenced in a study of early T cells in non-severe SARS-CoV-2 infection. One entry per CDR3 protein, called by TCRdb with MiXCR from the 5' RACE reads. Found here are tens of thousands of distinct CDR3 sequences, roughly 7.3% of them singletons; the top ten hold more than 7.5%. Sequenced material: whole blood. These receptors were obtained from an adult who was a healthcare worker with PCR-confirmed SARS-CoV-2 infection or an uninfected control (not recorded which).

This clonotype was picked up a small number of times. The rearrangement joins TRBV4-1 to TRBJ2-2; D is undetermined. The germline V and J ends were trimmed by 4 bases and 3 bases, with 18 bases remaining between them. From germline, CDR1 is MGHRA and CDR2 YSYEKL. This CDR3 is 17 amino acids long. CDR3 in amino acids: CASSRKHLSLDTGELFF. In nucleotides, the CDR3 is TGCGCCAGCAGCCGAAAACACCTTTCCCTAGACACCGGGGAGCTGTTTTTT.

The chain is built from TRBV27 and TRBJ2-7, with 7 bases matching TRBD1. With V trimmed by 2 bases and J by 2 bases, 6 bases remained unmatched. The length of the CDR3 is 15 residues. Germline values: CDR1 MNHEY, CDR2 SMNVEV (reference sequence). The CDR3 loop reads CASSLRPGGTYEQYF. CDR3 DNA: TGTGCCAGCAGTTTAAGGCCAGGGGGTACCTACGAGCAGTACTTC.

There are many counts of this clonotype. The J gene is TRBJ2-5, the V gene TRBV28, with no clear D. This CDR3 region has 14 residues. Trimming pared 1 base from V and 5 bases from J, leaving 11 bases between. Germline V gene sequence: CDR1 MDHEN, CDR2 SYDVKM. The CDR3 nucleotides are TGTGCCAGCAGTTTATCTGGGCATGTGGAGACCCAGTACTTC. This sequence encodes CASSLSGHVETQYF.

The J gene is TRBJ1-1, the V gene TRBV5-1; D unresolved. The germline V and J ends were trimmed by 3 bases and 4 bases, with 13 bases remaining between them. Germline lookup yields CDR1 SGHRS and CDR2 YFSETQ. The CDR3 sequence is 14 residues long. CDR3 nucleotides: TGCGCCAGCAGCTCATTGGGTCGGCCCACTGAAGCTTTCTTT. It encodes CASSSLGRPTEAFF.

This clonotype appeared many times. This sequence joins TRBV3-1 and TRBJ2-7, with D possibly being TRBD1 or TRBD2 (5 bases each). The CDR3 is 13 residues long. Deletions cut 5 bases from V and 3 bases from J, with 11 bases between. CDR1 is LGHDT, CDR2 YNNKEL, per germline (reference sequence). The CDR3 nucleotides read TGTGCCAGCAGCGGGGACGACCACTACGAGCAGTACTTC. This sequence encodes CASSGDDHYEQYF.

This clonotype appeared many times. The gene calls are TRBV7-2 and TRBJ1-6, with D perhaps TRBD1 (6 bases). CDR3 size: 17 residues. Germline V gene data show CDR1 as SGHTA and CDR2 as FQGNSA. The V gene lost 5 bases and the J gene lost 6 bases, with 20 bases spanning the gap. In nucleotides, the CDR3 is TGTGCCAGCAGCCCTTCTGTCAGGGGAACGTTTAATTCACCCCTCCACTTT. Translated: CASSPSVRGTFNSPLHF.

This clonotype has more than one count but fewer than ten. The genes are TRBV10-2 and TRBJ1-2, with 7 positions matching TRBD1. From germline, CDR1 is WSHSY and CDR2 SAAADI. The CDR3 sequence is 15 residues long. V shed 0 bases, J shed 7 bases, and the junction held 8 bases outside the gene matches. The CDR3 nucleotides are TGCGCCAGCAGTGAGTCTGGGTCCAGGGGGTTTGGCTACACCTTC. Translating gives CASSESGSRGFGYTF.

There are a few counts of this clonotype. This chain uses TRBV24-1 with TRBJ2-7; 11 nucleotides match TRBD1. CDR3 length equals 15 residues. Germline trimming cut 3 bases from V and 6 bases from J; bases unmatched to any gene: 6. Germline V gene data show CDR1 as KGHDR and CDR2 as SFDVKD. CDR3 in DNA: TGTGCCACCAGTGATAGAGGACAGGGGGCTACCGAGCAGTACTTC. This translates into CATSDRGQGATEQYF.

This clonotype was picked up a small number of times. The CDR3, as DNA: TGCAGTGCTGGGGGGGGGCCCCATGAGCAGTTCTTC. This codes for CSAGGGPHEQFF. The V and J genes are TRBV20-1 and TRBJ2-1, with a weak D call TRBD2 (7 bases). Germline CDR1 reads DFQATT; CDR2 reads SNEGSKA (reference sequence). The length of the CDR3 is 12 residues. With 5 bases removed from V and 8 bases from J, the gap between germline ends came to 13 bases.

This clonotype was found a few times. The chain has TRBV5-6 and TRBJ2-2; tentative D call: TRBD2 (6 bases). Germline V gives CDR1 SGHDT, CDR2 YYEEEE. The CDR3 consists of 15 residues. V lost 2 bases to trimming and J lost 5 bases, with 13 bases between them. The CDR3 DNA follows: TGTGCCAGCAGCTTTGTCGGGGGAGTAACCGGGGAGCTGTTTTTT. Translating gives CASSFVGGVTGELFF.

In this sample, this clonotype turned up many times. The genes are TRBV27 and TRBJ2-3; no clear D. The CDR3 contains 14 residues. V lost 5 bases to trimming and J lost 0 bases, with 9 bases between them. The V gene's germline CDR1 is MNHEY and CDR2 SMNVEV (reference sequence). CDR3 residues: CASSHRTSTDTQYF. In DNA form, the CDR3 reads TGTGCCAGCAGTCACCGAACTAGCACAGATACGCAGTATTTT.

The chain has TRBV20-1 and TRBJ2-5; D is unclear. Between the trimmed V and J ends, which lost 6 bases and 2 bases, there was a span of 13 bases. CDR3 length: 13 residues. Per the germline V gene, CDR1 is DFQATT and CDR2 is SNEGSKA (reference sequence). The CDR3 loop reads CSALWSVQETQYF. The CDR3 DNA reads as TGCAGTGCCCTCTGGTCAGTTCAAGAGACCCAGTACTTC.

This clonotype has at least ten counts. CDR3 DNA: TGTGCCAGCAGTTTCGACGGGTACGAGCAGTACTTC. It codes for CASSFDGYEQYF. V is TRBV2 and J is TRBJ2-7; D uncertain. CDR1 SNHLY and CDR2 FYNNEI come from the germline V gene. The CDR3 loop spans 12 amino acids. The V end was cut by 5 bases, the J end by 4 bases, with 9 bases between.

This chain links TRBV5-4 with TRBJ2-7, with 9 nucleotides matching TRBD1. The CDR3 is 14 amino acids. V dropped 4 bases and J dropped 5; count of bases not matched to a gene: 7. Germline CDR1 is SGHNT and CDR2 is YYREEE (reference sequence). In DNA, the CDR3 is TGTGCCAGCAGCGTGGGGGACAGGGTCCACGAGCAGTACTTC. Protein product: CASSVGDRVHEQYF. Looking up the rest from reference TRBV5-4 and TRBJ2-7 gives the full variable domain: ETGVTQSPTHLIKTRGQQVTLRCSSQSGHNTVSWYQQALGQGPQFIFQYYREEENGRGNFPPRFSGLQFPNYSSELNVNALELDDSALYLCASSVGDRVHEQYFGPGTRLTVT.

The J gene is TRBJ1-1, the V gene TRBV12-3 or TRBV12-4; D is unresolved. The CDR3 covers 12 residues. V was clipped by 2 bases and J by 10 bases, with 11 bases between them. For the CDR3, the DNA is TGTGCCAGCAGTTTATATGAGGCTGGAGCTTTCTTT. This gives the protein CASSLYEAGAFF.

The J gene is TRBJ2-7, the V gene TRBV4-1, with 11 positions matching TRBD1. CDR1 and CDR2 from the germline V gene are MGHRA and YSYEKL. After removal of 1 base from V and 4 bases from J, the junction contained 6 bases not matched to a gene. This CDR3 has 16 amino acids. The CDR3 nucleotides are TGCGCCAGCAGCCAAGGCCGGGACAGGGGGAAATACGAGCAGTACTTC. This codes for CASSQGRDRGKYEQYF.

The sample holds a few counts of this clonotype. The rearrangement links TRBV5-6 to TRBJ2-1, with D hard to call. CDR1 is SGHDT, CDR2 YYEEEE, per germline. The V and J ends lost 3 bases and 9 bases respectively, with 10 bases between them. The CDR3 has 12 amino acids. CDR3 nucleotide sequence: TGTGCCAGCAGCTCCCTAGGTTTTGAGCAGTTCTTC. Translated, it gives CASSSLGFEQFF.

The chain recombines TRBV30 with TRBJ2-5; tentatively, D is TRBD2 (6 bases). Germline V gives CDR1 GTSNPN, CDR2 SVGIG (reference sequence). The CDR3 consists of 13 residues. The V end lost 8 bases, the J end lost 1 base, and 14 bases lay between the germline ends. The CDR3 DNA reads as TGTGCCCGGTTAGCGGTCCCCCAAGAGACCCAGTACTTC. This codes for CARLAVPQETQYF.

This clonotype has more than one count but fewer than ten. The chain recombines TRBV6-1 with TRBJ2-7; perhaps D is TRBD1 or TRBD2 (5 bases each). Per germline, CDR1 MNHNS and CDR2 SASEGT. The CDR3 extends over 14 amino acids. The V and J ends lost 11 bases and 6 bases respectively, with 23 bases between them. CDR3 DNA: TGTGCCTCTTTACCCCGGACGGGACGGACCGAGCAGTACTTC. Translated: CASLPRTGRTEQYF.

In its sample, this clonotype was seen many times. This chain links TRBV20-1 with TRBJ1-2; D remains ambiguous. Trimming removed 1 base from V and 6 bases from J, with 9 bases in between. Germline CDR1 DFQATT, CDR2 SNEGSKA (reference sequence). This CDR3 has 12 residues. The DNA of the CDR3 is TGCAGTGCTAGAGCGAAGATAAATGGCTACACCTTC. As protein: CSARAKINGYTF.

This clonotype was recorded many times. The V call is TRBV5-5, the J call TRBJ2-1, with D tentatively TRBD2 (5 bases). Between the trimmed V and J ends, which lost 2 bases and 6 bases, there was a span of 15 bases. From germline, CDR1 is SGHKS and CDR2 YYEKEE (reference sequence). The CDR3 spans 15 residues. The CDR3: CASSFTSPPGNEQFF. Written as DNA, the CDR3 is TGTGCCAGCAGCTTCACTAGTCCTCCAGGCAATGAGCAGTTCTTC. Combining the CDR3 with reference TRBV5-5 and TRBJ2-1 gives the whole variable domain DAGVTQSPTHLIKTRGQQVTLRCSPISGHKSVSWYQQVLGQGPQFIFQYYEKEERGRGNFPDRFSARQFPNYSSELNVNALLLGDSALYLCASSFTSPPGNEQFFGPGTRLTVL.